The following is a TCR beta chain sequence with its context. The CDR3 sequence is 15 residues long. Trimming took 6 bases from V and 1 from J, leaving 14 bases between them. Germline assignment: CDR1 MNHEY and CDR2 SVGAGI. This sample stems from a study of blood T cell repertoires in COVID-19. Study-level background: T cells, B-cell-depleted T cells, or PBMCs provided the cDNA or gDNA that served as material.

Repertoires were generated with immunoSEQ multiplex PCR, while TCRdb's copy carries only in-frame clones and drops some. Of around 200,000 clones listed, roughly 87% are singletons. The sequencing input was peripheral blood. This clonotype was obtained from a man aged 35-49 years with active or convalescent COVID-19. V usage is TRBV6-5 and J usage is TRBJ2-3; the D is unclear. CDR3 amino acids: CASRPLLSGTDTQYF. The CDR3 DNA reads as TGTGCCAGCAGACCCTTACTATCAGGCACAGATACGCAGTATTTT.